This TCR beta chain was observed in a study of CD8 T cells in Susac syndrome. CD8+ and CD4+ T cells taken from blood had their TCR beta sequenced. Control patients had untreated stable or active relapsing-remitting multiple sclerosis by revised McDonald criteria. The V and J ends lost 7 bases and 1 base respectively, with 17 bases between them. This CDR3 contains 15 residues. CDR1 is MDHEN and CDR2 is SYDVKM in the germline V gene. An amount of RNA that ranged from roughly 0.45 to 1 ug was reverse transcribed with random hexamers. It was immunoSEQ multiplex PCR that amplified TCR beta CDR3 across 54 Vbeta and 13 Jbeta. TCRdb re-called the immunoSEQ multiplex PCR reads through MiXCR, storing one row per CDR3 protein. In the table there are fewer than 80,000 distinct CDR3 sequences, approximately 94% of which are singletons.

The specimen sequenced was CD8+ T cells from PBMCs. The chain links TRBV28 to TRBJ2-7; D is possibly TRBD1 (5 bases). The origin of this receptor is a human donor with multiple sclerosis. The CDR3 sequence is CASTNAGLKSYEQYF. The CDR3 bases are TGTGCCAGCACCAACGCAGGGCTAAAATCCTACGAGCAGTACTTC.